A selection of T cell receptor beta chains follows, all from one sample in a study of T cells in Graves' hyperthyroidism and ophthalmopathy. From the multiplex PCR reads, TCRdb called clonotypes with MiXCR, one entry per CDR3 protein. Among more than 650,000 distinct CDR3 sequences listed, 12% to 15% were seen once. The sequenced sample was blood. The receptors originated from a woman aged 18-29 years with Graves' hyperthyroidism. The CDR3 runs from the conserved cysteine through the conserved F or W. A D gene is named only where the DNA matches it firmly. Clone sizes are given selectively: once, few, many, or a class where the clone is expanded.

cdr3_nt	cdr3_aa	v_call	j_call	d_call	clone_size
TGTGCCAGCAGTGAAGGGACTAGCGGGCGATTTTACAATGAGCAGTTCTTC	CASSEGTSGRFYNEQFF	TRBV6-1	TRBJ2-1	TRBD2	NA
TGTGCCAGCAGCTACCCGCAATCGACAGGGGAAGAGACCCAGTACTTC	CASSYPQSTGEETQYF	TRBV5-5	TRBJ2-5	TRBD1	many
TGTGCCAGCAGCTTTGCTAGCGGGAAGGGGACAGATACGCAGTATTTT	CASSFASGKGTDTQYF	TRBV7-9	TRBJ2-3	TRBD2	NA
TGTGCCTGGAGTCCCAGACAGCTCTTGGGGGAGCAGTACTTC	CAWSPRQLLGEQYF	TRBV30	TRBJ2-7	NA	NA
TGTGCCAGCAGTGCAAGGGGGACCTACGAGCAGTACTTC	CASSARGTYEQYF	TRBV7-2	TRBJ2-7	NA	NA
TGCGCCAGCAGTCTAAGACCCGCCGCCACTGAAGCTTTCTTT	CASSLRPAATEAFF	TRBV10-1	TRBJ1-1	NA	NA
TGTGCCTGGAGTGTGCAGGGCGGACAGCCCCAGCATTTT	CAWSVQGGQPQHF	TRBV30	TRBJ1-5	NA	many
TGTGCCAGCAGTTTCTATGTGGGAGCTCTTGGGTCAGATACGCAGTATTTT	CASSFYVGALGSDTQYF	TRBV12-3/TRBV12-4	TRBJ2-3	NA	many
TGCGCCAGCAGCCAAGGCCCAGGGACAGCTAACTATGGCTACACCTTC	CASSQGPGTANYGYTF	TRBV4-3	TRBJ1-2	TRBD1	many
TGTGCCAGCAGTAGGGGTTCGGCGGGTCCCCAAAGGTGGTACGAGCAGTACTTC	CASSRGSAGPQRWYEQYF	TRBV28	TRBJ2-7	NA	many
TGTGCCAGCAGCCCCCGAAGCGGTAAAGGGGACAATGAGCAGTTCTTC	CASSPRSGKGDNEQFF	TRBV14	TRBJ2-1	NA	many
TGTGCCAGCAGTTTCGAAACATCTGCTCTCTCCTACGAGCAGTACTTC	CASSFETSALSYEQYF	TRBV28	TRBJ2-7	NA	many
TGTGCCAGCAGCTTACCCGCAGCGGGAGGTGGAAGCTCCTACGAGCAGTACTTC	CASSLPAAGGGSSYEQYF	TRBV7-2	TRBJ2-7	TRBD2	many